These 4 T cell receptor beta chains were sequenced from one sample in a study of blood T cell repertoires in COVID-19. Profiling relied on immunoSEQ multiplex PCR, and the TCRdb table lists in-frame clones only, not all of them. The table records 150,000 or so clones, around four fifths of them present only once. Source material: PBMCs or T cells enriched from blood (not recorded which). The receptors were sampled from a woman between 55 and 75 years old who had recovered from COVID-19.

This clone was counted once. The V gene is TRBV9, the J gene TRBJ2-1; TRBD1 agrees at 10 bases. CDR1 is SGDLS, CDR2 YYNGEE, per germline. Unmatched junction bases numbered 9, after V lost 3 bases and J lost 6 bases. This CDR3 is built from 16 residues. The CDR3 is CASSGTGGYLGNEQFF. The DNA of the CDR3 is TGTGCCAGCAGCGGGACAGGGGGATACTTGGGCAATGAGCAGTTCTTC.

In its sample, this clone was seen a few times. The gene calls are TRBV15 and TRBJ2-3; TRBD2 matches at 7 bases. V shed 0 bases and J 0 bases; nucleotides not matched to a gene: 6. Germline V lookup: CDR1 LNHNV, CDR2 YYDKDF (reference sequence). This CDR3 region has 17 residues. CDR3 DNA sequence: TGTGCCACCAGCAGAGATCTGGAGGGAGGGAGCACAGATACGCAGTATTTT. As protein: CATSRDLEGGSTDTQYF.

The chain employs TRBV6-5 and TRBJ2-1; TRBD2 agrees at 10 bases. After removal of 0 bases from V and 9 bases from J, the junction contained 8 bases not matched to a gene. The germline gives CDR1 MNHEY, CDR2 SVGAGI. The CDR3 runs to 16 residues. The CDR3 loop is CASSYSGSGGVGEQFF. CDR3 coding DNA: TGTGCCAGCAGTTACTCGGGCAGCGGGGGGGTAGGTGAGCAGTTCTTC.

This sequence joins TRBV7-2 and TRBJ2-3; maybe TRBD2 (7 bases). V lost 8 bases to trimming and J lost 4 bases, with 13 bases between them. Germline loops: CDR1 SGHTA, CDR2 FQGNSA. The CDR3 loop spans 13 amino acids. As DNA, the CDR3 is TGTGCCAGCCACGAGGGGGGGGCAGATACGCAGTATTTT. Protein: CASHEGGADTQYF.